The 27 T cell receptor beta chains in this list originate from one sample, sequenced in a study of T-cell memory formation after mild COVID-19. TCRdb reprocessed the 5' RACE reads via MiXCR and lists one record per CDR3 protein. In the table there are 30,000 to 45,000 distinct CDR3 sequences, about an eighth of which are singletons. Sequenced sample: PBMCs or a T cell subset sorted from them (not recorded which). Receptors originate from a man aged 18 to 30 who had mild COVID-19 (a few samples of this study predate the infection). Cell type and time point are not known.

This clonotype was counted many times. This sequence joins TRBV3-1 and TRBJ1-5; no clear D gene. The V gene's germline CDR1 is LGHDT and CDR2 YNNKEL (reference sequence). The V end lost 4 bases, the J end lost 0 bases, and 10 bases lay between the germline ends. The CDR3 has 15 amino acids. The CDR3 spells CASSPGVNSNQPQHF. The CDR3 region has the DNA TGTGCCAGCAGCCCGGGAGTGAATAGCAATCAGCCCCAGCATTTT.

This clonotype was counted many times. The chain uses TRBV7-9 and TRBJ2-2; no reliable D call. From germline, CDR1 is SEHNR and CDR2 FQNEAQ (reference sequence). Trimming took off 0 bases at V and 0 bases at J, with 5 bases between the two ends. This CDR3 contains 15 residues. The CDR3 sequence is CASSLALANTGELFF. CDR3 coding DNA: TGTGCCAGCAGCTTAGCTCTAGCGAACACCGGGGAGCTGTTTTTT.

This clonotype was counted between two and nine times. The rearrangement joins TRBV3-1 to TRBJ1-6; 7 nucleotides align to TRBD1. CDR1 and CDR2 from the germline V gene are LGHDT and YNNKEL (reference sequence). This CDR3 spans 16 amino acids. J gave up 4 bases and V 4 bases, and 7 bases lay outside the gene matches. CDR3 residues: CASSRYEGQYNSPLHF. CDR3 in DNA: TGTGCCAGCAGCCGATATGAGGGACAGTATAATTCACCCCTCCACTTT.

This clonotype was seen a few times. CDR3 loop: CASSVGDWTYEQYF. The DNA for the CDR3 is TGTGCCAGCAGCGTAGGGGATTGGACCTACGAGCAGTACTTC. The chain joins TRBV9 to TRBJ2-7; D ambiguous. Germline assignment: CDR1 SGDLS and CDR2 YYNGEE. This CDR3 contains 14 residues. Trimming pared 0 bases from V and 2 bases from J, leaving 9 bases between.

This clonotype was seen many times. This chain connects TRBV9 to TRBJ1-1; 7 bases map to TRBD1. Unmatched junction bases numbered 5, after V lost 3 bases and J lost 0 bases. Germline CDR1 SGDLS, CDR2 YYNGEE. CDR3 length: 15 residues. The chain's CDR3 is CASSGGQPMNTEAFF. CDR3 nucleotides: TGTGCCAGCAGCGGGGGACAGCCCATGAACACTGAAGCTTTCTTT.

This clonotype was observed a few times. The J gene is TRBJ1-2, the V gene TRBV7-2; D perhaps matches TRBD1 (6 bases). Germline CDR1 SGHTA, CDR2 FQGNSA. The V gene lost 5 bases and the J gene lost 6 bases, with 16 bases spanning the gap. CDR3 length equals 14 residues. This CDR3 reads CASSPPDSLDGYTF. CDR3 nucleotides: TGTGCCAGCAGCCCTCCGGACAGCTTAGATGGCTACACCTTC.

Details on this clonotype: A much larger clone sits a single nucleotide away, making a read error possible. The CDR3 loop is CASSSHRASNSPLHF. In DNA, the CDR3 is TGTGCCAGCAGCTCCCACAGGGCTAGCAATTCACCCCTCCACTTT. The chain recombines TRBV7-2 with TRBJ1-6, with D possibly being TRBD1 (6 bases). Trimming pared 4 bases from V and 7 bases from J, leaving 14 bases between. The CDR3 covers 15 residues. Per the germline V gene, CDR1 is SGHTA and CDR2 is FQGNSA. The full variable domain, in which reference TRBV7-2 and TRBJ1-6 provide the parts outside the CDR3, is GAGVSQSPSNKVTEKGKDVELRCDPISGHTALYWYRQSLGQGLEFLIYFQGNSAPDKSGLPSDRFSAERTGGSVSTLTIQRTQQEDSAVYLCASSSHRASNSPLHFGNGTRLTVT.

In its sample, this clonotype was seen many times. The genes are TRBV11-1 and TRBJ2-2; TRBD1 agrees at 8 bases. J was trimmed by 5 bases and V by 5 bases; bases with no gene match: 7. The CDR3 has 15 residues. Germline V gives CDR1 SGHAT, CDR2 FQDESV (reference sequence). CDR3: CASSPRTGRTGELFF. The CDR3, as DNA: TGTGCCAGCAGCCCTCGGACAGGGAGGACCGGGGAGCTGTTTTTT.

This clonotype appeared many times. The rearrangement links TRBV6-2 or TRBV6-3 to TRBJ1-1; D call uncertain. Germline CDR1 reads MNHEY; CDR2 reads SVGEGT. V was clipped by 6 bases and J by 8 bases, with 16 bases between them. The CDR3 contains 13 residues. The CDR3: CASSRGPPPEAFF. The CDR3 nucleotides are TGTGCCAGCAGCCGAGGGCCCCCCCCGGAAGCTTTCTTT.

This clonotype came up a few times. The CDR3 is CASSLRTAKGAKNIQYF. The CDR3, as DNA: TGTGCCAGCAGCCTACGGACAGCGAAAGGGGCCAAAAACATTCAGTACTTC. The chain joins TRBV7-8 to TRBJ2-4; D might be TRBD1 (6 bases). Germline lookup yields CDR1 SGHVS and CDR2 FQNEAQ. The CDR3 sequence is 17 residues long. The ends were cut back, 5 bases at V and 1 base at J, with 18 bases in the middle.

The chain recombines TRBV6-2 or TRBV6-3 with TRBJ1-1; D gene ambiguous. The ends were cut back, 0 bases at V and 5 bases at J, with 10 bases in the middle. CDR3 length: 14 amino acids. CDR1 MNHEY and CDR2 SVGEGT come from the germline V gene. The CDR3 protein is CASSYSPGETEAFF. CDR3 nucleotides: TGTGCCAGCAGTTACTCCCCGGGAGAGACTGAAGCTTTCTTT.

Many counts were recorded for this clonotype. The chain employs TRBV12-3 or TRBV12-4 and TRBJ2-2; 9 nucleotides match TRBD2. This CDR3 has 16 residues. J lost 1 base, V lost 3 bases, and 3 bases had no gene match. The CDR3 is CASSLVSGGNTGELFF. The DNA of the CDR3 is TGTGCCAGCAGTTTGGTTAGCGGGGGGAACACCGGGGAGCTGTTTTTT.

This clonotype was observed many times. The chain employs TRBV11-2 and TRBJ2-5, with D possibly being TRBD1 or TRBD2 (5 bases each). The CDR3 length is 12 residues. V was clipped by 5 bases and J by 14 bases, with 18 bases between them. Germline V CDR1 and CDR2: SGHAT, FQNNGV. CDR3: CASSPPGTPAYF. The CDR3, as DNA: TGTGCCAGCAGCCCTCCCGGGACCCCAGCCTACTTC.

This clonotype was observed at least ten times. V gene TRBV7-9 combines with J gene TRBJ2-7, with TRBD1 identical over 9 bases. CDR1 and CDR2 from the germline V gene are SEHNR and FQNEAQ (reference sequence). This CDR3 is 13 amino acids long. The V and J ends lost 2 bases and 9 bases, in that order; junction bases with no gene match: 5. This CDR3 reads CASSLSGQGRQYV. The CDR3 nucleotides are TGTGCCAGCAGCTTATCGGGACAGGGACGGCAGTACGTC.

There are many counts of this clonotype. The gene calls are TRBV6-6 and TRBJ1-2; D gene ambiguous. Germline CDR1 reads MNHNY; CDR2 reads SVGAGI (reference sequence). V was clipped by 0 bases and J by 5 bases, with 13 bases between them. This CDR3 spans 15 amino acids. Here the CDR3 DNA reads TGTGCCAGCAGTTACTCATCGGGGTCAACGTATGGCTACACCTTC. Its protein is CASSYSSGSTYGYTF.

The chain combines TRBV19 with TRBJ2-1; TRBD1 agrees at 12 bases. CDR1 LNHDA and CDR2 SQIVND come from the germline V gene (reference sequence). There are 16 residues in the CDR3. Trimming cost V 3 bases and J 9 bases; bases outside gene matches: 9. CDR3 nucleotide sequence: TGTGCCAGTAGTATGGGGCCTCCGGGACAGGGGGCTGAGCAGTTCTTC. It translates to CASSMGPPGQGAEQFF.

The chain is built from TRBV12-3 or TRBV12-4 and TRBJ1-6; tentatively, D is TRBD1 (5 bases). V was trimmed by 5 bases and J by 14 bases, leaving 16 bases between them. This CDR3 is built from 13 residues. The CDR3 DNA is TGTGCCAGCAGTCTATACTTCAGGGAGGCCCTCCACTTT. Amino acids: CASSLYFREALHF.

This clonotype was detected ten times or more. The rearrangement links TRBV12-3 or TRBV12-4 to TRBJ1-1; no definite D call. The CDR3 is made up of 13 amino acids. Trimming pared 2 bases from V and 2 bases from J, leaving 6 bases between. CDR3 DNA sequence: TGTGCCAGCAGTTTAAACGGCAACACTGAAGCTTTCTTT. This encodes CASSLNGNTEAFF.

This clonotype came up many times. The V gene is TRBV4-2, the J gene TRBJ2-3, with TRBD2 matching 14 bases. Per the germline V gene, CDR1 is LGHNA and CDR2 is YNFKEQ. V lost 0 bases, J lost 3 bases, and 8 bases stayed unmatched. The CDR3 totals 19 residues. As DNA, the CDR3 is TGTGCCAGCAGCCAAGATCTCAGACTAGCGGGGGGGACGACAGATACGCAGTATTTT. It encodes CASSQDLRLAGGTTDTQYF.

In its sample, this clonotype was seen many times. This chain joins TRBV27 and TRBJ1-2; 9 bases are a match to TRBD1. The CDR3 spans 13 residues. Germline lookup yields CDR1 MNHEY and CDR2 SMNVEV (reference sequence). V trimming: 9 bases; J trimming: 3 bases; junction bases outside the gene matches: 5. The CDR3 DNA reads as TGTGCCAGTAAGGGACAGGGTGACTATGGCTACACCTTC. Encoded protein: CASKGQGDYGYTF.

In this sample, this clonotype turned up many times. V and J are TRBV3-1 and TRBJ2-1; 8 nucleotides match TRBD1. With V trimmed by 4 bases and J by 7 bases, 12 bases remained unmatched. Looked up from germline, CDR1 is LGHDT and CDR2 is YNNKEL (reference sequence). The CDR3 runs to 16 residues. The CDR3 DNA reads TGTGCCAGCAGCCCCTCGACAGGGGTCGCCGGAAATGAGCAGTTCTTC. Amino acids: CASSPSTGVAGNEQFF.

This clonotype occurred many times. The J gene is TRBJ2-3, the V gene TRBV7-2, with D unresolved. This CDR3 spans 13 amino acids. Trimming removed 5 bases at V and 0 bases at J, with 6 bases between. The germline CDR1 and CDR2 sequences are SGHTA and FQGNSA. Here the CDR3 reads CASSPYSTDTQYF. CDR3 nucleotides: TGTGCCAGCAGCCCCTATAGCACAGATACGCAGTATTTT. The whole variable domain, remainder taken from reference TRBV7-2 and TRBJ2-3, is GAGVSQSPSNKVTEKGKDVELRCDPISGHTALYWYRQSLGQGLEFLIYFQGNSAPDKSGLPSDRFSAERTGGSVSTLTIQRTQQEDSAVYLCASSPYSTDTQYFGPGTRLTVL.

V and J are TRBV3-1 and TRBJ2-7; 13 bases match TRBD2. The CDR3 runs 15 residues. Germline V gives CDR1 LGHDT, CDR2 YNNKEL (reference sequence). The trim removed 1 base at V and 7 bases at J, leaving 4 bases unmatched. The CDR3 spells CASSQGTSGGWEQYF. DNA of the CDR3: TGTGCCAGCAGCCAAGGGACTAGCGGGGGATGGGAGCAGTACTTC.

This chain uses TRBV5-1 with TRBJ1-1; 11 nucleotides line up with TRBD1. Per the germline V gene, CDR1 is SGHRS and CDR2 is YFSETQ. The junction had 4 bases not matched to a gene; V was cut back by 4 bases and J by 5 bases. CDR3 length: 14 amino acids. The CDR3 DNA sequence: TGCGCCAGCAGCAAGGACAGGGGGCCTACTGAAGCTTTCTTT. Translated: CASSKDRGPTEAFF.

This clonotype was observed at least ten times. The CDR3 spells CASRSGGWSYNSPLHF. CDR3 DNA: TGTGCCAGCAGGTCAGGGGGCTGGTCCTATAATTCACCCCTCCACTTT. The rearrangement joins TRBV12-3 or TRBV12-4 to TRBJ1-6; TRBD1 aligns across 8 bases. Trimming removed 6 bases from V and 1 base from J; junction bases left unmatched: 5. The CDR3 is made up of 16 amino acids.

This clonotype occurred many times. J is TRBJ2-7 and V is TRBV5-1; weak D call: TRBD1 (6 bases). The CDR3 loop spans 18 amino acids. Trimming took off 3 bases at V and 0 bases at J, with 22 bases between the two ends. The germline V gene has CDR1 SGHRS and CDR2 YFSETQ. CDR3: CASSWGIGQPYYSYEQYF. In DNA form, the CDR3 reads TGCGCCAGCAGCTGGGGGATCGGACAGCCTTACTACTCCTACGAGCAGTACTTC.

The chain employs TRBV5-1 and TRBJ2-2; D not resolved. Germline V gene sequence: CDR1 SGHRS, CDR2 YFSETQ. V lost 0 bases, J lost 2 bases, and 8 bases lay in between. The CDR3 length is 15 residues. The chain's CDR3 is CASSLDGPNTGELFF. The CDR3 nucleotides are TGCGCCAGCAGCTTGGACGGACCTAACACCGGGGAGCTGTTTTTT.